The 5 T cell receptor beta chains below come from one sample, sequenced in a study of type 1 regulatory T cells. These receptors lack a known antigen. TCRdb re-derived calls from the reads in MiXCR, one entry per CDR3 protein. The data contain 68,000 or so distinct CDR3 sequences, approximately 50% of them singletons. Source material: cultured non-Tr1 T cells, either the whole culture or a sorted T cell fraction (not recorded which). Receptor source: a human donor in good health.

This sequence joins TRBV20-1 and TRBJ2-5, with D perhaps TRBD2 (5 bases). Per germline, CDR1 DFQATT and CDR2 SNEGSKA (reference sequence). The germline V and J ends were trimmed by 7 bases and 1 base, with 10 bases remaining between them. The CDR3 spans 12 residues. In nucleotides, the CDR3 is TGCAGTGTAAGAGGGCCCCAAGAGACCCAGTACTTC. Its translation: CSVRGPQETQYF.

Many counts were recorded for this clonotype. The rearrangement joins TRBV20-1 to TRBJ1-1; a weak D match, TRBD1 (6 bases). Germline V lookup: CDR1 DFQATT, CDR2 SNEGSKA (reference sequence). The CDR3 loop spans 15 amino acids. Trimming pared 1 base from V and 0 bases from J, leaving 12 bases between. CDR3 loop: CSARGSQGLNTEAFF. DNA of the CDR3: TGCAGTGCTAGAGGCTCCCAGGGGTTGAACACTGAAGCTTTCTTT.

This clonotype was seen a handful of times. The rearrangement links TRBV11-3 to TRBJ2-7, with a tentative D call TRBD1 (5 bases). V was shortened by 0 bases and J by 7 bases, with 10 bases between the two germline ends. The V gene's germline CDR1 is SGHNT and CDR2 YENEEA. The CDR3 runs to 13 residues. This CDR3 reads CASSLDPAGEQYF. CDR3 bases: TGTGCCAGCAGCTTAGATCCTGCAGGGGAGCAGTACTTC.

The V gene is TRBV18, the J gene TRBJ2-2; D call uncertain. The CDR3 covers 14 residues. The V gene's germline CDR1 is KGHSH and CDR2 LQKENI. The V gene lost 8 bases and the J gene lost 1 base, with 11 bases spanning the gap. The CDR3 here is CASRWTENTGELFF. The CDR3 nucleotides read TGTGCCAGCCGTTGGACGGAGAACACCGGGGAGCTGTTTTTT.

This clonotype was detected only a few times. The chain links TRBV4-1 to TRBJ1-2; maybe TRBD1 (5 bases). The germline V and J ends were trimmed by 1 base and 4 bases, with 10 bases remaining between them. This CDR3 has 14 residues. In germline, CDR1 is MGHRA, CDR2 YSYEKL. The CDR3 loop is CASSQGWRGYGYTF. The CDR3 nucleotides read TGCGCCAGCAGCCAAGGATGGAGGGGCTATGGCTACACCTTC.